This entry is about one T cell receptor (beta chain). This sample stems from a study of blood T cell repertoires in COVID-19. TCRdb keeps only in-frame clones here, not all; method: immunoSEQ multiplex PCR. The table has some 40,000 clones, 84% seen once. Germline CDR1 and CDR2: SGHRS and YFSETQ. This CDR3 region has 13 residues. Trimming shortened V by 1 base and J by 1 base, and 5 bases separated the two germline ends. Specimen: peripheral blood. The rearrangement links TRBV5-1 to TRBJ1-2, with D perhaps TRBD1 (5 bases). The TCR was taken from a man aged 45-65 years with active or convalescent COVID-19. CDR3 protein: CASSLRGNYGYTF. The CDR3 nucleotides are TGCGCCAGCAGCTTGAGGGGTAACTATGGCTACACCTTC.